This record covers a single T cell receptor (beta chain). Using immunoSEQ multiplex PCR, the repertoire was profiled, and TCRdb retains in-frame clones only, with some absent. The data contain 73,000 or so clones, about nine tenths of them singletons. This entry is derived from a study of blood T cell repertoires in COVID-19. Study overall: Donors in the United States, Italy and Spain gave samples during acute or convalescent COVID-19. PBMCs, B-cell-depleted T cells, or T cells were the source of the cDNA or gDNA that made up the material.

V lost 6 bases and J lost 0, with 11 bases in between. The CDR3 runs to 15 residues. The V gene's germline CDR1 is SGHNT and CDR2 YENEEA. The sequenced sample was peripheral blood. This sequence joins TRBV11-3 and TRBJ2-2, with D perhaps matching TRBD2 (6 bases). The clonotype was recovered from a man aged 25 to 40 with acute or convalescent COVID-19. The CDR3 spells CASRLGGANTGELFF. In DNA form, the CDR3 reads TGTGCCAGCAGACTCGGAGGGGCGAACACCGGGGAGCTGTTTTTT.